The sequence of this T cell receptor beta chain was determined in a study of blood T cell repertoires in COVID-19. This CDR3 comprises 13 residues. The V end was cut by 6 bases, the J end by 5 bases, with 13 bases between. Original handling: Reference gene primer amplification in the assay estimated nucleated cell counts. Profiling relied on immunoSEQ multiplex PCR, and the TCRdb table lists in-frame clones only, not all of them. The V and J calls and the clone size are those of that table, but D and trimming were determined from the DNA. Of under 300,000 clones in the sample, about 89% were seen once.

Sequencing input: peripheral blood. This clonotype originated in a woman aged 40 to 50 who had recovered from COVID-19. The chain couples TRBV12-3 or TRBV12-4 to TRBJ2-5, with D tentatively TRBD2 (5 bases). The CDR3 is CASSGSGGETQYF. Written as DNA, the CDR3 is TGTGCCAGCAGCGGTTCCGGCGGGGAGACCCAGTACTTC.